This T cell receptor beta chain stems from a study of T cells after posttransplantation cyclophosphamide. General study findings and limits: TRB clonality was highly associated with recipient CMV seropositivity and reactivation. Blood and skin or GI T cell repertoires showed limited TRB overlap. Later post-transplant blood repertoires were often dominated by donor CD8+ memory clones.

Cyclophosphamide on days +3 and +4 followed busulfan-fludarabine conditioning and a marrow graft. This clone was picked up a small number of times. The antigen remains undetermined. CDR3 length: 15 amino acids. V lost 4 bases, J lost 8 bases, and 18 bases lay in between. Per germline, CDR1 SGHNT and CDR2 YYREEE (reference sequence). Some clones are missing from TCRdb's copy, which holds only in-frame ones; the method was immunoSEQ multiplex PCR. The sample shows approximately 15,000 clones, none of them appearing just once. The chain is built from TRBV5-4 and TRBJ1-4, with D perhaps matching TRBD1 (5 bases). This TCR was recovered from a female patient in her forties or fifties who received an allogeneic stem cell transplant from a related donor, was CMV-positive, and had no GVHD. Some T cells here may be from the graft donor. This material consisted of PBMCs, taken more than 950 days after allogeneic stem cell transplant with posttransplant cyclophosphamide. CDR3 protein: CASSLPGPKGEKLFF. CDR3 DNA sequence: TGTGCCAGCAGCCTCCCGGGCCCTAAGGGGGAAAAACTGTTTTTT.